The sequence of this T cell receptor beta chain was determined in a study of T cells after yellow fever vaccination. V lost 0 bases and J 7 bases, leaving 4 bases between the germline ends. This CDR3 has 13 residues. The germline V gene has CDR1 SGHTA and CDR2 FQGTGA. TCRdb reprocessed the 5' RACE reads with MiXCR, giving one entry per CDR3 protein. Counted here are hundreds of thousands of distinct CDR3 sequences, 9% to 15% occurring once; the ten biggest clones make up about 15%. V and J are TRBV7-3 and TRBJ1-6; no clear D. Sequences were derived from PBMCs, sampled on the day of the yellow fever booster vaccination. The receptor comes from a man under 40 who received the YFV17D yellow fever vaccine. The CDR3 loop reads CASSLTVNSPLHF. CDR3 nucleotides: TGTGCCAGCAGCTTAACAGTCAATTCACCCCTCCACTTT.